This T cell receptor beta chain was retrieved from a study of T-cell memory formation after mild COVID-19. General study points: Mainly in CM and EM were contracting CD4+ clones; CD8+ were in EMRA. Contracting clones from day 15 to 85 had balanced CD4/CD8; later expanders favoured CD4+.

As regards this clonotype: Its antigen is as yet unknown.

V was pared by 6 bases and J by 8 bases, with 6 bases of the junction left unmatched. This CDR3 is built from 14 residues. One entry per CDR3 protein, called by TCRdb with MiXCR from the 5' RACE reads. Of about 340,000 distinct CDR3 sequences listed, approximately 15% were seen once; the top ten hold approximately 20%. The TCR comes from a young man who had mild COVID-19 (a few samples of this study predate the infection). Cell type and time point are not known. The V and J genes are TRBV12-3 or TRBV12-4 and TRBJ1-4, with 10 bases lining up with TRBD1. The sample was PBMCs or a T cell subset sorted from them (not recorded which). CDR3 residues: CASRPTGGSEKLFF. DNA for the CDR3: TGTGCCAGCAGACCGACAGGGGGCTCAGAAAAACTGTTTTTT.